The 27 T cell receptor beta chains given below trace back to one sample, sequenced in a study of cytomegalovirus exposure and HLA in healthy donors. The primer mix had 60 Vbeta and 13 Jbeta primers. Here immunoSEQ multiplex PCR was the method, and the copy in TCRdb shows in-frame clones only, minus some. The sample has hundreds of thousands of clones; 70% to 80% are singletons. What was sequenced was PBMCs. These TCRs come from an older woman in good health and CMV-seropositive.

V and J are TRBV5-1 and TRBJ2-7; D is possibly TRBD1 (5 bases). The CDR3 sequence is 13 residues long. Trimming left V 3 bases short and J 0 bases short, with 7 bases between. Germline CDR1 is SGHRS and CDR2 is YFSETQ. The CDR3 region has the DNA TGCGCCAGCAGCTCGACAGACTCCTACGAGCAGTACTTC. It codes for CASSSTDSYEQYF. The complete variable domain, with remaining parts taken from reference TRBV5-1 and TRBJ2-7, reads KAGVTQTPRYLIKTRGQQVTLSCSPISGHRSVSWYQQTPGQGLQFLFEYFSETQRNKGNFPGRFSGRQFSNSRSEMNVSTLELGDSALYLCASSSTDSYEQYFGPGTRLTVT.

The rearrangement joins TRBV5-4 to TRBJ2-2, with TRBD1 as a possible D gene (5 bases). The V end was cut by 4 bases, the J end by 0 bases, with 16 bases between. The germline V gene encodes CDR1 SGHNT and CDR2 YYREEE (reference sequence). The CDR3 covers 17 residues. For the CDR3, the DNA is TGTGCCAGCAGCGGGTGGGGCGGACCCGCGAACACCGGGGAGCTGTTTTTT. Translated, it gives CASSGWGGPANTGELFF.

The rearrangement joins TRBV7-9 to TRBJ1-2; 8 nucleotides match TRBD1. Germline V CDR1 and CDR2: SEHNR, FQNEAQ (reference sequence). The junction had 4 bases not matched to a gene; V was cut back by 3 bases and J by 4 bases. The length of the CDR3 is 14 residues. DNA for the CDR3: TGTGCCAGCAGCTTCACAGGGGGGACCTATGGCTACACCTTC. This encodes CASSFTGGTYGYTF.

The chain couples TRBV4-2 to TRBJ2-7; 11 nucleotides match TRBD1. The germline CDR1 and CDR2 sequences are LGHNA and YNFKEQ. Trimming cost V 4 bases and J 2 bases; bases outside gene matches: 1. CDR3 length equals 14 residues. This chain's CDR3 is CASSPGQGAYEQYF. The CDR3 DNA sequence: TGTGCCAGCAGCCCGGGACAGGGGGCCTACGAGCAGTACTTC.

This clone was found a few times. The chain links TRBV19 to TRBJ1-5, with 7 bases that match TRBD1. Germline loops: CDR1 LNHDA, CDR2 SQIVND (reference sequence). The V gene end was trimmed by 3 bases and the J gene end by 2 bases; junction bases not matched to a gene: 4. The CDR3 contains 15 residues. The CDR3 protein is CASSIGTGGNQPQHF. Written as DNA, the CDR3 is TGTGCCAGTAGTATCGGAACAGGGGGCAATCAGCCCCAGCATTTT.

The V and J genes are TRBV27 and TRBJ2-3; D uncertain. Germline values: CDR1 MNHEY, CDR2 SMNVEV (reference sequence). V lost 3 bases, J lost 0 bases, and 4 bases lay in between. CDR3 length: 13 residues. The CDR3 sequence is CASSFLSTDTQYF. DNA of the CDR3: TGTGCCAGCAGTTTTTTAAGCACAGATACGCAGTATTTT.

J is TRBJ2-3 and V is TRBV2, with 7 bases aligning to TRBD1. The CDR3 is 14 residues long. V lost 8 bases to trimming and J lost 5 bases; unmatched junction nucleotides: 10. Germline CDR1 SNHLY, CDR2 FYNNEI. CDR3 sequence (DNA): TGTGCCAGCGCCCCCAGACAGGGTGGAGATACGCAGTATTTT. It specifies CASAPRQGGDTQYF.

CDR3 in amino acids: CATSSQLNEQFF. DNA for the CDR3: TGTGCCACCTCTAGTCAGCTAAATGAGCAGTTCTTC. J is TRBJ2-1 and V is TRBV15; D gene ambiguous. Per the germline V gene, CDR1 is LNHNV and CDR2 is YYDKDF (reference sequence). The CDR3 covers 12 residues. The ends were cut back, 8 bases at V and 7 bases at J, with 12 bases in the middle.

The gene calls are TRBV30 and TRBJ1-5, with D perhaps matching TRBD1 (5 bases). The V end lost 2 bases, the J end lost 6 bases, and 14 bases lay between the germline ends. Looked up from germline, CDR1 is GTSNPN and CDR2 is SVGIG (reference sequence). This CDR3 has 14 residues. In nucleotides, the CDR3 is TGTGCCTGGAGTCCCTACGGGGGTGGTCAGCCCCAGCATTTT. Translated, it gives CAWSPYGGGQPQHF.

The V and J genes are TRBV4-2 and TRBJ2-3; 12 bases fit TRBD2. The CDR3 is made up of 18 amino acids. The germline CDR1 and CDR2 sequences are LGHNA and YNFKEQ. The V gene end was trimmed by 1 base and the J gene end by 6 bases; junction bases not matched to a gene: 11. The CDR3 is CASSQVPLAGGLVDTQYF. CDR3 DNA: TGTGCCAGCAGCCAAGTTCCCCTAGCGGGAGGGTTAGTGGATACGCAGTATTTT.

This chain uses TRBV15 with TRBJ2-7, with D maybe TRBD1 (6 bases). The CDR3 spans 14 residues. Germline CDR1 LNHNV, CDR2 YYDKDF (reference sequence). Trimming cost V 6 bases and J 2 bases, with 14 bases left between them. CDR3 nucleotide sequence: TGTGCCACCAGTGGACAGCTAACTCCCTACGAGCAGTACTTC. It yields the protein CATSGQLTPYEQYF.

This clone was recorded only once. The genes are TRBV7-6 and TRBJ2-3; 9 nucleotides agree with TRBD2. CDR1 is SGHVS and CDR2 is FNYEAQ in the germline V gene. V gave up 0 bases and J gave up 5 bases; unmatched junction bases: 3. This CDR3 has 15 residues. The CDR3 DNA reads as TGTGCCAGCAGCTTAGCTAGCGGGAGCCGAGATACGCAGTATTTT. Protein: CASSLASGSRDTQYF.

The chain joins TRBV10-3 to TRBJ1-1; 12 nucleotides line up with TRBD1. This CDR3 spans 17 amino acids. Germline V gene sequence: CDR1 ENHRY, CDR2 SYGVKD. Trimming removed 4 bases from V and 5 bases from J; junction bases left unmatched: 11. CDR3 bases: TGTGCCATCAGTGGGCCGGGACAGGGGGCGCTTCGGACTGAAGCTTTCTTT. Encoded protein: CAISGPGQGALRTEAFF.

This sequence joins TRBV11-3 and TRBJ2-1; 8 nucleotides agree with TRBD2. Trimming took 5 bases from V and 2 from J; bases not matched to a gene: 5. From germline, CDR1 is SGHNT and CDR2 YENEEA. This CDR3 spans 15 amino acids. The CDR3 protein is CASSLNSGTYNEQFF. CDR3 bases: TGTGCCAGCAGCCTAAATAGCGGGACCTACAATGAGCAGTTCTTC.

The J gene is TRBJ2-3, the V gene TRBV5-4; 12 positions match TRBD2. Germline CDR1 reads SGHNT; CDR2 reads YYREEE (reference sequence). This CDR3 contains 15 residues. Trimming cost V 3 bases and J 6 bases; bases outside gene matches: 5. The CDR3 protein is CASSYPGTSGDTQYF. The CDR3 coding sequence is TGTGCCAGCAGCTACCCCGGGACTAGCGGGGATACGCAGTATTTT.

In this sample, this clone turned up a few times. The J gene is TRBJ2-1, the V gene TRBV10-3; 9 positions agree with TRBD2. The ends lost 0 bases at V and 6 bases at J; junction bases unmatched: 3. Germline V gene data show CDR1 as ENHRY and CDR2 as SYGVKD. The CDR3 totals 15 residues. The CDR3 nucleotides are TGTGCCATCAGTGAGTCGATAGCGGGAGCCAATGAGCAGTTCTTC. It yields the protein CAISESIAGANEQFF.

V is TRBV7-5 and J is TRBJ1-6. TRBV7-5 is listed as a pseudogene. The CDR3 extends over 17 amino acids. CDR3: CVRSLGGGRDPNSPLHF. The CDR3 DNA sequence: TGTGTCAGAAGCTTGGGGGGGGGCCGGGACCCAAATTCACCCCTCCACTTT.

The CDR3 protein is CASSSATDNSPLHF. Written as DNA, the CDR3 is TGTGCCAGCTCCTCGGCGACAGATAATTCACCCCTCCACTTT. V usage is TRBV18 and J usage is TRBJ1-6, with D tentatively TRBD1 (5 bases). V was pared by 6 bases and J by 5 bases, with 11 bases between. The CDR3 has 14 amino acids. The germline CDR1 and CDR2 sequences are KGHSH and LQKENI.

The V call is TRBV5-1, the J call TRBJ2-2, with a weak D call TRBD2 (6 bases). This CDR3 has 15 amino acids. V was pared by 1 base and J by 3 bases, with 10 bases between. CDR1 SGHRS and CDR2 YFSETQ come from the germline V gene. The DNA for the CDR3 is TGCGCCAGCAGCTTGTCCCCGGGGGACACCGGGGAGCTGTTTTTT. Amino acid sequence: CASSLSPGDTGELFF.

The genes are TRBV2 and TRBJ2-5; perhaps TRBD2 as D (6 bases). Germline V gives CDR1 SNHLY, CDR2 FYNNEI. The CDR3 has 14 amino acids. Deletions cut 7 bases from V and 5 bases from J, with 17 bases between. CDR3 coding DNA: TGTGCCAGCACCAAGATACTAGCTGCGGAGACCCAGTACTTC. This codes for CASTKILAAETQYF.

The chain couples TRBV6-1 to TRBJ1-5; maybe TRBD1 (5 bases). This CDR3 has 14 residues. Germline assignment: CDR1 MNHNS and CDR2 SASEGT. The germline V and J ends were trimmed by 6 bases and 3 bases, with 12 bases remaining between them. The CDR3 DNA sequence: TGTGCCAGCAGAGCAGGACAAATCAATCAGCCCCAGCATTTT. It translates to CASRAGQINQPQHF.

The chain has TRBV7-2 and TRBJ2-3, with D possibly being TRBD1 (6 bases). The V end was cut by 5 bases, the J end by 4 bases, with 13 bases between. Germline V CDR1 and CDR2: SGHTA, FQGNSA. CDR3 size: 14 residues. In nucleotides, the CDR3 is TGTGCCAGCAGCAGAAACAGGGTTCCAGATACGCAGTATTTT. Its translation: CASSRNRVPDTQYF.

The V and J genes are TRBV2 and TRBJ2-5; unclear D gene. This CDR3 comprises 15 residues. V lost 2 bases and J 0 bases, leaving 10 bases between the germline ends. CDR1 and CDR2 from the germline V gene are SNHLY and FYNNEI. The CDR3 loop is CASSEYKRNQETQYF. DNA for the CDR3: TGTGCCAGCAGTGAATACAAGAGGAACCAAGAGACCCAGTACTTC. Based on the CDR3 plus reference TRBV2 and TRBJ2-5, the full variable domain is EPEVTQTPSHQVTQMGQEVILRCVPISNHLYFYWYRQILGQKVEFLVSFYNNEISEKSEIFDDQFSVERPDGSNFTLKIRSTKLEDSAMYFCASSEYKRNQETQYFGPGTRLLVL.

The table lists this clone with a few counts. The chain is built from TRBV5-1 and TRBJ1-2; 7 bases map to TRBD1. CDR1 and CDR2 (germline): SGHRS, YFSETQ. The CDR3 loop spans 13 amino acids. The junction had 2 bases not matched to a gene; V was cut back by 4 bases and J by 2 bases. Written as DNA, the CDR3 is TGCGCCAGCAGCGAACAGGGGAACTATGGCTACACCTTC. This translates into CASSEQGNYGYTF.

This clone was observed a single time. V and J are TRBV18 and TRBJ2-6; the match to TRBD1 covers 7 bases. Germline CDR1 KGHSH, CDR2 LQKENI. The CDR3 contains 15 residues. The ends lost 5 bases at V and 2 bases at J; junction bases unmatched: 3. This CDR3 is CASSFQGAGANVLTF. In DNA, the CDR3 is TGTGCCAGCTCATTTCAGGGGGCTGGGGCCAACGTCCTGACTTTC. Supplemented by reference TRBV18 and TRBJ2-6, the full variable domain reads NAGVMQNPRHLVRRRGQEARLRCSPMKGHSHVYWYRQLPEEGLKFMVYLQKENIIDESGMPKERFSAEFPKEGPSILRIQQVVRGDSAAYFCASSFQGAGANVLTFGAGSRLTVL.

As regards this clone: Other DNA sequences from this sample encode an identical CDR3 as well. The chain employs TRBV2 and TRBJ2-3; 8 bases match TRBD1. Germline V gene lookup returns CDR1 SNHLY and CDR2 FYNNEI. After removal of 2 bases from V and 2 bases from J, the junction contained 0 bases not matched to a gene. The CDR3 is 14 amino acids. The chain's CDR3 is CASSEQGATDTQYF. The CDR3 bases are TGTGCCAGCAGTGAACAGGGGGCCACAGATACGCAGTATTTT.

The rearrangement joins TRBV30 to TRBJ1-4; TRBD1 agrees at 7 bases. With 2 bases clipped from V and 5 bases from J, the junction kept 14 bases outside the gene matches. This CDR3 contains 17 residues. Germline V lookup: CDR1 GTSNPN, CDR2 SVGIG (reference sequence). Here the CDR3 DNA reads TGTGCCTGGAGTCGGTTGCGCCCGGGACAGCCCAATGAAAAACTGTTTTTT. Its protein is CAWSRLRPGQPNEKLFF.